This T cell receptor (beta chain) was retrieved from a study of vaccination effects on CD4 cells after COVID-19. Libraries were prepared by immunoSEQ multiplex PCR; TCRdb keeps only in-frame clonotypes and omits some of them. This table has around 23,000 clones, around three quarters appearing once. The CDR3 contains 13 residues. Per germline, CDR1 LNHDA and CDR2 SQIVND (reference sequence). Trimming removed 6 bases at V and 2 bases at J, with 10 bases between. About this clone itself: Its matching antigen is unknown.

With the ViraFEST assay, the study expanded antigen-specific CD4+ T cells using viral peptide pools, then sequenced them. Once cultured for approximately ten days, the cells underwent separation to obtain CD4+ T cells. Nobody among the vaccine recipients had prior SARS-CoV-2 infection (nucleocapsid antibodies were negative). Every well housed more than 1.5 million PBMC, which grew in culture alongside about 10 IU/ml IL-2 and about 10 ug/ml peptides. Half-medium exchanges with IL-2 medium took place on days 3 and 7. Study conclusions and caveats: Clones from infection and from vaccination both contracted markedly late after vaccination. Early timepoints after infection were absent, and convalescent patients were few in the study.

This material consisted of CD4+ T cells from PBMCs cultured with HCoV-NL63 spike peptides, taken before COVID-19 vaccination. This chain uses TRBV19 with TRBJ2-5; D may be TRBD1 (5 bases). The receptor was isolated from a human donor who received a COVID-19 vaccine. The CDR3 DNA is TGTGCCAGTAGCCGACAGTTTCAAGAGACCCAGTACTTC. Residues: CASSRQFQETQYF.